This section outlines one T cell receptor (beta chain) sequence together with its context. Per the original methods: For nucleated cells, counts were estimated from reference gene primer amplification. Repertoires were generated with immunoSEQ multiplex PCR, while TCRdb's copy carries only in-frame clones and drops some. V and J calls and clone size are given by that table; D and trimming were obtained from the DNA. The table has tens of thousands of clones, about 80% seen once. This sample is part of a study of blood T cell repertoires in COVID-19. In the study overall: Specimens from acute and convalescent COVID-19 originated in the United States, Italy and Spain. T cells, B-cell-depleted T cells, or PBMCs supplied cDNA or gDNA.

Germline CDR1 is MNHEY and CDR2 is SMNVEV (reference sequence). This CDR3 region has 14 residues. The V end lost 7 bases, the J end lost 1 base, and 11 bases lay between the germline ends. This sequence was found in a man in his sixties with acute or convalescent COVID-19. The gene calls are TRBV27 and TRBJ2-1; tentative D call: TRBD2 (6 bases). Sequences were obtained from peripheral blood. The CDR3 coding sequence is TGTGCCAGCAAGGCGGGGAGTTCCTACAATGAGCAGTTCTTC. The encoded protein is CASKAGSSYNEQFF.